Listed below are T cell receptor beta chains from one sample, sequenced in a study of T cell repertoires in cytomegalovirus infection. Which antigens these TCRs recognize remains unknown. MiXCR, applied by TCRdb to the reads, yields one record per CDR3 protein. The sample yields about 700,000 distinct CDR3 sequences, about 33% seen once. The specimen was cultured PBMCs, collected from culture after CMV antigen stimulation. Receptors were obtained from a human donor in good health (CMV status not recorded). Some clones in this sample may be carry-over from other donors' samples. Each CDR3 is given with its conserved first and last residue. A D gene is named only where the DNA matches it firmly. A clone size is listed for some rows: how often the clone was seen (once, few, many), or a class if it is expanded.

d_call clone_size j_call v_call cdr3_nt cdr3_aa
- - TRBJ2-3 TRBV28 TGTGCCAGCAACTCCGTACGTTCGGTTTCCGCAGATACGCAGTATTTT CASNSVRSVSADTQYF
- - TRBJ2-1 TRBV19 TGTGCCAGTTCTACCCAGGGATACAATGAGCAGTTCTTC CASSTQGYNEQFF
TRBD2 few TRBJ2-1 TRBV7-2 TGTGCCAGCAGCACCTATAGCGGGAGGGGCGTTGAGCAGTTCTTC CASSTYSGRGVEQFF
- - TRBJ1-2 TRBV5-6 TGTGCCAGCAGCTTGATTCTAGCTAACTATGGCTACACCTTC CASSLILANYGYTF
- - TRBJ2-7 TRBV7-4 TGTGCCAGCAGCCCCCACGGGAATAGGGGAAACTACGAGCAGTACTTC CASSPHGNRGNYEQYF
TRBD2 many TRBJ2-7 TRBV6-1 TGTGCCAGCAGGCCGAAGCGGGGGAGCTCCTACGAGCAGTACTTC CASRPKRGSSYEQYF
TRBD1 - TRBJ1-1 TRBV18 TGTGCCAGCTCACCCGGGACAGGGAGTGGCTTTTCCACTGAAGCTTTCTTT CASSPGTGSGFSTEAFF
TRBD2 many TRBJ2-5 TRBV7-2 TGTGCCAGCAGCTTAGTGGCTAGCGGGAGGGGGCGGGAGACCCAGTACTTC CASSLVASGRGRETQYF
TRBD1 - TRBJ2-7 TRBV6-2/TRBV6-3 TGTGCCAGCAGCAGGGGGTCCAGGAGCTCCGAGCAGTACTTC CASSRGSRSSEQYF
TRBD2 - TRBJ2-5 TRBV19 TGTGCCAGTAGTTCTGGACTAGCGGGCTTAGGTTTCAAGACCCAGTACTTC CASSSGLAGLGFKTQYF
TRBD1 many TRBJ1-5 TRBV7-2 TGTGCCAGCAGCTCAGATTCCGTGACCGGGACAGGTCTCAATCAGCCCCAGCATTTT CASSSDSVTGTGLNQPQHF
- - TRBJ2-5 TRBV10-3 TGTGCCATCAGTGAGTCGACCCAAGAGACCCAGTACTTC CAISESTQETQYF
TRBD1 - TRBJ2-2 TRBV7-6 TGTGCCAGCAGCCCCCAACTGCTACAGGGGCCGGGGACCGGGGAGCTGTTTTTT CASSPQLLQGPGTGELFF
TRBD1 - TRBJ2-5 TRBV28 TGTGCCAGCAGTGGGGGGGACAGGGTAGCCGAAGAGACCCAGTACTTC CASSGGDRVAEETQYF
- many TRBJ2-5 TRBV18 TGTGCCAGCAGCCCCGGGACCCAAGAGACCCAGTACTTC CASSPGTQETQYF
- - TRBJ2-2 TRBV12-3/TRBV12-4 TGTGCCAGCAGGGAAGCAGACACCGGGGAGCTGTTTTTT CASREADTGELFF
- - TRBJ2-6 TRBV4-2 TGTGCCAGCAGCCAAGAAGGGGGGTCTTACTCTGGGGCCAACGTCCTGACTTTC CASSQEGGSYSGANVLTF
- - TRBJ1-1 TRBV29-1 TGCAGCGTTGCCTCAGGGCTGAATACTGAAGCTTTCTTT CSVASGLNTEAFF
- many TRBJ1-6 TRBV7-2 TGTGCCAGCAGCTTAGGGATTACCGATAATTCACCCCTCCACTTT CASSLGITDNSPLHF
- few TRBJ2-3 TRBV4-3 TGCGCCAGCAGCCGCTTACCTGCGGCGGCCTCATCCGATACGCAGTATTTT CASSRLPAAASSDTQYF
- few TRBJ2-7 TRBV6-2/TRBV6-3 TGTGCCAGCAGCCCCCGGGGCCTGATCGAGCAGTACTTC CASSPRGLIEQYF
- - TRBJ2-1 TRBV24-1 TGTGCCACCAGTGATATAACCTACAATGAGCAGTTCTTC CATSDITYNEQFF
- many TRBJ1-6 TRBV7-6 TGTGCCAGCAGCTTATCCCCCCCAGGGAGTCCCTATAATTCACCCCTCCACTTT CASSLSPPGSPYNSPLHF
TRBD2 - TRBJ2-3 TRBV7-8 TGTGCCAGCAGCTTAGATCTAGCGGGGCCCACAGATACGCAGTATTTT CASSLDLAGPTDTQYF
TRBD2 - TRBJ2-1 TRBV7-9 TGTGCCAGCAGCCCCAGACTAGCGGGGGGGCGGAATGAGCAGTTCTTC CASSPRLAGGRNEQFF
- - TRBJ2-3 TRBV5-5 TGTGCCAGCAGTCGCGAGCCAGCCCGGGGCACAGATACGCAGTATTTT CASSREPARGTDTQYF
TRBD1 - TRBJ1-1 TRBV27 TGTGCCAGCACCCTAGGGACAGGGGCGAACACTGAAGCTTTCTTT CASTLGTGANTEAFF
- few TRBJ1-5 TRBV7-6 TGTGCCAGCAGCTTAACAGGGCGCGGTAATCAGCCCCAGCATTTT CASSLTGRGNQPQHF